This T cell receptor beta chain was recovered during a study of T cells in Graves' hyperthyroidism and ophthalmopathy (dated by TCRdb to about 2019). With respect to the entire study: Peripheral blood samples were taken at initial diagnosis, before any treatment was given. After blood sampling, hyperthyroidism patients were treated with methimazole at a starting dose of 30 mg daily, and ophthalmopathy patients were treated with high-dose intravenous methylprednisolone. To identify TCR V-J signatures that set the groups apart, the researchers used a discovery cohort of 95 to 100 patients, made up of approximately 43 with Graves' ophthalmopathy and 55 to 65 with stable Graves' hyperthyroidism. For training and testing, the 100 or so patients in the discovery cohort were randomly divided in a 7:3 ratio. Whether ophthalmopathy could be predicted prospectively was tested in an independent validation cohort made up of roughly 19 hyperthyroidism patients plus 17 patients who later progressed to ophthalmopathy. TCR Vbeta CDR3 sequencing of 130 to 150 peripheral blood samples (fewer than 45 ophthalmopathy, 70 to 85 hyperthyroidism and roughly 17 progressor patients) is reported in the paper. The study also compared thyroid tissue and blood T-cell repertoires from five or six Graves' hyperthyroidism patients. On the study overall, not on this receptor specifically: Ophthalmopathy was separated from stable hyperthyroidism by a 13 V-J signature model, with approximately 86% sensitivity and about 81% specificity obtained in cross-validation and 80%/75% obtained in testing. During validation, the model predicted progression to ophthalmopathy a median of roughly 7.1 months ahead of onset, with almost 71% sensitivity and about 72% specificity. Most expanded thyroid clonotypes (frequency above 0.001) were also found in blood, which suggests that blood repertoires may mirror thyroid immune responses. Sample size was not statistically predetermined, and investigators were not blinded to group allocation.

This clonotype appeared a few times. Its antigen remains unidentified. Base qualities were left out, and no much larger clone turns up one base away. TCR beta CDR3 regions were amplified from RNA transcripts. The TCR CDR3 was subjected to a first round of RT-PCR using the HTBI primer set and the Qiagen OneStep RT-PCR kit. A second multiplex PCR round built the libraries, followed by size selection and purification. Sequencing of the libraries was done on an Illumina HiSeq2000 using paired-end 100 bp reads. As for the authors' bioinformatics: Raw data were processed with SOAPnuke, discarding reads with adapters, uncalled bases, mean Phred below 15, or no exact constant-primer or identifier match. High-quality paired reads were merged using COPE v1.2.5, and each unique nucleotide sequence was defined as a clonotype. MiTCR v1.1 was used to align clonotypes to the IMGT TRBV, TRBD and TRBJ reference segments. Analysis was restricted to V-J combinations with a frequency above 0.0001, which covered 98% to 99.2% of repertoires. The TCS score was defined as the ratio of F50 (clonal expansion) to E x V (chaos), calculated using BLOSUM62-based TCRdist between CDR3 peptides within each V-J. Welch's t-statistics and random forest reduced roughly 500 V-J features to some 14, which were used in a naive Bayes classifier (R e1071). Thyroid-blood repertoire similarity was quantified with the Morisita-Horn index. TCRdb redid the processing of the public reads, applying fastp at Q25 and MiXCR, and retained in-frame beta chains. Each record represents a unique CDR3 protein, reported with the most common genes and DNA among its rows. Here the V and J calls rest on TCRdb's processing, not on the authors' analysis. A total of hundreds of thousands of distinct CDR3 sequences appear in this sample, over 12% of them only once. The ten largest clones capture roughly 4.5% of the sample.

Ophthalmopathy patients had moderately to severely active disease, Clinical Activity Score of at least 3, NOSPECS grade of at least 4, and duration under 3 months. Any patient with an uncontrolled infection, another autoimmune disease, pregnancy or lactation was excluded. Diagnoses were based on clinical symptoms, serum thyroxine and TRAb, thyroid ultrasound and orbital computed tomography. PBMCs were isolated from more than 8 ml of fresh peripheral blood by Ficoll-Paque density gradient centrifugation. Total RNA was extracted with Trizol reagent, and quality was checked on an Agilent 2100 Bioanalyzer. From its cysteine to its phenylalanine, the CDR3 spans 13 amino acids. Of all the DNA, just the CDR3 is kept, 39 bases in frame from base 1. From a lookup of the germline V gene (reference sequence), CDR1 and CDR2 are LGHDT and YNNKEL. A distance of 4 bases separates the germline ends of V and J, which lose 0 bases and 2 bases respectively.

This clonotype was obtained from a woman aged 35 to 49 with Graves' ophthalmopathy. The sequenced sample was blood. The chain was built from TRBV3-1 and TRBJ2-5, with no reliable assignment of the D segment. Read as DNA, the sequence is TGTGCCAGCAGCCAAGAACGGCAAGAGACCCAGTACTTC. It codes for CASSQERQETQYF.